Listed below are T cell receptor beta chains from one sample, sequenced in a study of immune heterogeneity within non-small cell lung tumors. One entry per CDR3 protein, called by TCRdb with MiXCR from the multiplex PCR reads. In the table there are about 34,000 distinct CDR3 sequences, 28% of which are singletons. The sequencing input was lung tumor tissue. These receptors all come from a man aged 35-49 years with non-small cell lung cancer. CDR3s include the opening cysteine and the closing phenylalanine or tryptophan. A D gene is named only where the DNA matches it firmly. Not all rows give a size; the values are once, few, many and, for expanded clones, a class.

clone size	V gene	J gene	D gene	CDR3 protein	CDR3 DNA
many	TRBV19	TRBJ1-3	NA	CASSIGTVSGNTIYF	TGTGCCAGTAGTATTGGGACGGTCTCTGGAAACACCATATATTTT
medium-sized	TRBV27	TRBJ2-7	NA	CASSLFPRTPYEQYF	TGTGCCAGCAGTTTATTCCCCAGGACGCCCTACGAGCAGTACTTC
NA	TRBV7-2	TRBJ1-5	NA	CASSLPGGDQPQHF	TGTGCCAGCAGCTTACCGGGGGGTGATCAGCCCCAGCATTTT
few	TRBV11-3	TRBJ2-3	TRBD1	CASRSSGQGNTDTQYF	TGTGCCAGCAGGTCCAGCGGACAGGGGAACACAGATACGCAGTATTTT
NA	TRBV6-5	TRBJ2-2	TRBD2	CASSYMGLAAAGELFF	TGTGCCAGCAGTTATATGGGACTAGCGGCGGCCGGGGAGCTGTTTTTT
few	TRBV5-4	TRBJ1-5	TRBD1	CASSPGGGGSQPQHF	TGTGCCAGCAGCCCAGGGGGCGGGGGCAGTCAGCCCCAGCATTTT
many	TRBV19	TRBJ2-7	NA	CASSTTTSSYEQYF	TGTGCCAGTAGTACTACAACGTCCTCCTACGAGCAGTACTTC
few	TRBV6-2/TRBV6-3	TRBJ2-4	NA	CASSPGSAKNIQYF	TGTGCCAGCAGTCCAGGGTCGGCCAAAAACATTCAGTACTTC
NA	TRBV28	TRBJ1-1	NA	CASSSPLGGPVNTEAFF	TGTGCCAGCAGTTCCCCGCTGGGGGGGCCCGTCAACACTGAAGCTTTCTTT
few	TRBV7-9	TRBJ2-6	TRBD2	CASTPRGGVGANVLTF	TGTGCCAGCACCCCTAGGGGAGGGGTCGGGGCCAACGTCCTGACTTTC
many	TRBV11-3	TRBJ2-7	TRBD1	CASSLMGQGPYEQYF	TGTGCCAGCAGCCTCATGGGACAGGGTCCCTACGAGCAGTACTTC
NA	TRBV4-3	TRBJ2-7	NA	CASSQDSTQRYF	TGCGCCAGCAGCCAAGATTCCACCCAGCGGTACTTC
few	TRBV29-1	TRBJ1-3	NA	CSVDAGTTSGNTIYF	TGCAGCGTAGACGCGGGGACAACCTCTGGAAACACCATATATTTT
many	TRBV27	TRBJ1-5	TRBD1	CASSPRGADQPQHF	TGTGCCAGCAGTCCCAGGGGGGCTGATCAGCCCCAGCATTTT
many	TRBV6-1	TRBJ2-3	TRBD1	CASSEQPGTALNTQYF	TGTGCCAGCAGTGAGCAACCCGGGACAGCCTTAAATACGCAGTATTTT
NA	TRBV2	TRBJ2-7	NA	CPTSQSDEQYF	TGTCCCACCAGTCAGTCAGACGAGCAGTACTTC
many	TRBV20-1	TRBJ2-7	TRBD2	CSARDGLAGGFRSYEQYF	TGCAGTGCTAGAGATGGGCTAGCGGGAGGGTTTCGCTCCTACGAGCAGTACTTC
many	TRBV7-2	TRBJ1-1	TRBD1	CASSSDRGRVAFF	TGTGCCAGCAGCTCTGACAGGGGTAGGGTAGCTTTCTTT